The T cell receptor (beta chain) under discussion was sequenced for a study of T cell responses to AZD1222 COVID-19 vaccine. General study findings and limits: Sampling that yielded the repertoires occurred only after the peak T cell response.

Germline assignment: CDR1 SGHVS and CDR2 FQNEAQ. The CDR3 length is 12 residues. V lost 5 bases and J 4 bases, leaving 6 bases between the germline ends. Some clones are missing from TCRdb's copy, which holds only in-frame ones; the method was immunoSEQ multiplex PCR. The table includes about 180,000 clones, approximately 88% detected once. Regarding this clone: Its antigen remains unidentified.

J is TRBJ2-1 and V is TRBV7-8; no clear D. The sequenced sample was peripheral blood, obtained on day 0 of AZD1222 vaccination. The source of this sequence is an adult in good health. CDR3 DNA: TGTGCCAGCAGCCGTATTTACAATGAGCAGTTCTTC. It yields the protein CASSRIYNEQFF.